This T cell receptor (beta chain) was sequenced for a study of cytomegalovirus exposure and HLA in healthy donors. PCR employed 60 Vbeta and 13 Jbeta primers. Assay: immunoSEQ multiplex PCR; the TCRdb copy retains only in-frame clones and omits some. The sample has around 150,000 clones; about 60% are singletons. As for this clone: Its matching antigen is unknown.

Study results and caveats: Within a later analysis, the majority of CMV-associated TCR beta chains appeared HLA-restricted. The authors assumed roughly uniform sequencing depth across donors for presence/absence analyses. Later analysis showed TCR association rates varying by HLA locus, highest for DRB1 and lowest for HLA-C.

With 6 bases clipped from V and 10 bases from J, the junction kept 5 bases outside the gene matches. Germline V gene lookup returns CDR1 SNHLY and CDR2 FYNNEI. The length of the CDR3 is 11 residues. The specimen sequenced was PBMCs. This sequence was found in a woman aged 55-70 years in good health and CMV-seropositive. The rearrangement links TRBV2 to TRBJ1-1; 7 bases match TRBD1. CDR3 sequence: CASSPGGTAFF. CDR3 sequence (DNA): TGTGCCAGCAGCCCAGGGGGTACAGCTTTCTTT.